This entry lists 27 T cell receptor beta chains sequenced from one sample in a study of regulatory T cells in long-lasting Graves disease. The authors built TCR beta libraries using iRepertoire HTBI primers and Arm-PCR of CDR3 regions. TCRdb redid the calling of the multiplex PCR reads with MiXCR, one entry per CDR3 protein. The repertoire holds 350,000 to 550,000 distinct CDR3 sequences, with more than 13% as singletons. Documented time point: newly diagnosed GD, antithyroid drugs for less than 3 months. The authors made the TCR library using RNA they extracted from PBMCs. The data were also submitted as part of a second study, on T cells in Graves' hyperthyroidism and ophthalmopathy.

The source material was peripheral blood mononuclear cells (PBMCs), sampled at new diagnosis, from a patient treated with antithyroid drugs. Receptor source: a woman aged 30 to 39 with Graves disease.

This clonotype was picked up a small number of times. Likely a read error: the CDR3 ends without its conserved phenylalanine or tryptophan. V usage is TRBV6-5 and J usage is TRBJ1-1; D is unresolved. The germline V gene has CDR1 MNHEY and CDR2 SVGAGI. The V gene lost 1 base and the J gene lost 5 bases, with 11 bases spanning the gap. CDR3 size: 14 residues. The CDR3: CASSYLKGLTEAFL. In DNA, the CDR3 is TGTGCCAGCAGTTACTTGAAGGGTTTGACTGAAGCTTTCCTT.

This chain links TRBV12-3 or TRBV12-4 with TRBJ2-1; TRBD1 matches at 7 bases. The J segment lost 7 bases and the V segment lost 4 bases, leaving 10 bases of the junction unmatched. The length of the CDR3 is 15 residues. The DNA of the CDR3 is TGTGCCAGCAGTTATCCTATAGACAGGGTGAATGAGCAGTTCTTC. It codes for CASSYPIDRVNEQFF.

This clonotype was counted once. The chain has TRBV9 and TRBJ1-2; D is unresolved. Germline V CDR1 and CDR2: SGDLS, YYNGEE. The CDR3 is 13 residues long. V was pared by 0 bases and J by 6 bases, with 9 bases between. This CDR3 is CASSVADYDGYTF. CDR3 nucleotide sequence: TGTGCCAGCAGCGTAGCTGATTACGATGGCTACACCTTC.

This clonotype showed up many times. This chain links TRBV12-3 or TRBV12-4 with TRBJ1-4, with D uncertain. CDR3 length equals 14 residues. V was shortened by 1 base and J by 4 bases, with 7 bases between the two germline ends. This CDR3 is CASSLGQLNEKLFF. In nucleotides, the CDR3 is TGTGCCAGCAGTTTAGGGCAGCTTAATGAAAAACTGTTTTTT.

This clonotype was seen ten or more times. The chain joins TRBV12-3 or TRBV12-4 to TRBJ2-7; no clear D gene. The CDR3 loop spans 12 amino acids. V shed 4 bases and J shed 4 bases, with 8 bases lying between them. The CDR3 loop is CASSYILYEQYF. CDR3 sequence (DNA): TGTGCCAGCAGTTACATCTTGTACGAGCAGTACTTC.

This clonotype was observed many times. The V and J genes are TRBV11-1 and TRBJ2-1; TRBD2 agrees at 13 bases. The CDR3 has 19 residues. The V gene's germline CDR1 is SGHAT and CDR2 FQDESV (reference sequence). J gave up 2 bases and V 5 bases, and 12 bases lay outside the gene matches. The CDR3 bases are TGTGCCAGCAGCCCAAACCCACTAGCGGGAGGGTCCACCTACAATGAGCAGTTCTTC. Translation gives CASSPNPLAGGSTYNEQFF.

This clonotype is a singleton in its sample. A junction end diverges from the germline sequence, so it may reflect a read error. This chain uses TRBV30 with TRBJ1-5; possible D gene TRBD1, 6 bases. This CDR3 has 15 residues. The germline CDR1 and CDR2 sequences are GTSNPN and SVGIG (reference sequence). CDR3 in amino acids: CAWSGQGLSNKPQHF. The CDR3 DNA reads TGTGCCTGGAGTGGTCAGGGGCTGAGCAATAAGCCCCAGCATTTT.

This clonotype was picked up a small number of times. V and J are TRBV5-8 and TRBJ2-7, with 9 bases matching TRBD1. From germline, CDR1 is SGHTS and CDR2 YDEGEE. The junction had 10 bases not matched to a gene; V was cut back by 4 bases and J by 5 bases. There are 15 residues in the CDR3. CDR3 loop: CASSPPGTGYDEQYF. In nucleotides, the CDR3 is TGTGCCAGCAGCCCACCCGGGACAGGGTACGACGAGCAGTACTTC.

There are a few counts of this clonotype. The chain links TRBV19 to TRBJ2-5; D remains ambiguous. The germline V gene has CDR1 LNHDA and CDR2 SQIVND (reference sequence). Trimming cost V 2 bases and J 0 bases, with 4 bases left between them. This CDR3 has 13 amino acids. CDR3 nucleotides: TGTGCCAGTAGTATACAGGACCAAGAGACCCAGTACTTC. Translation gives CASSIQDQETQYF.

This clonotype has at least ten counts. CDR3 sequence reads: CASSQVSTEAFF. CDR3 nucleotide sequence: TGTGCCAGCAGCCAGGTCAGTACTGAAGCTTTCTTT. This chain uses TRBV3-1 with TRBJ1-1; D unclear. The CDR3 consists of 12 residues. Trimming took off 3 bases at V and 5 bases at J, with 7 bases between the two ends. CDR1 and CDR2 (germline): LGHDT, YNNKEL (reference sequence).

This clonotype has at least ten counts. The DNA of the CDR3 is TGCAGCGTTGCCGGACAGGGGACCCCCTACGAGCAGTACTTC. Its translation: CSVAGQGTPYEQYF. The chain carries TRBV29-1 and TRBJ2-7, with 9 positions matching TRBD1. Germline V CDR1 and CDR2: SQVTM, ANQGSEA. The CDR3 has 14 amino acids. The V and J ends lost 4 bases and 2 bases, in that order; junction bases with no gene match: 6.

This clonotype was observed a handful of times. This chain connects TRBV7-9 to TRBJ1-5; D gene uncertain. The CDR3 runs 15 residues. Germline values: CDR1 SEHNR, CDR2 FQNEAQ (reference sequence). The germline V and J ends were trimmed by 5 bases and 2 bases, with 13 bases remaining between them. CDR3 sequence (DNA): TGTGCCAGCAGCACCGGGCCTTTCGGCAATCAGCCCCAGCATTTT. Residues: CASSTGPFGNQPQHF.

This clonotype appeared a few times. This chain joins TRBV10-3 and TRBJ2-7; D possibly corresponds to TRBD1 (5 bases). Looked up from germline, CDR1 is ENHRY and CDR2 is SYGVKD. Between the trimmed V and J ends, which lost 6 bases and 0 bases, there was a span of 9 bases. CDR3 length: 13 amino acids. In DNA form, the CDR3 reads TGTGCCATCAGGGCAGGGTCCTCCTACGAGCAGTACTTC. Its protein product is CAIRAGSSYEQYF.

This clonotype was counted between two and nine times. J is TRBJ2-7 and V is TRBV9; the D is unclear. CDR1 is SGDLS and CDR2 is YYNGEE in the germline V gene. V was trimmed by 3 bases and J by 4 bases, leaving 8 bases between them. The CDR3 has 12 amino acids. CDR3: CASSAHGYEQYF. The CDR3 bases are TGTGCCAGCAGCGCTCATGGGTACGAGCAGTACTTC.

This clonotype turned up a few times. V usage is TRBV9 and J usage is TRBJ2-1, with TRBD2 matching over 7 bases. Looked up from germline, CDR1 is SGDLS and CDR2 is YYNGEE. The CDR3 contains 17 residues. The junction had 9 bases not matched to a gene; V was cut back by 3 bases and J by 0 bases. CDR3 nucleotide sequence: TGTGCCAGCAGCGCCCAAGTTAGCGGGCTCTCCTACAATGAGCAGTTCTTC. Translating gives CASSAQVSGLSYNEQFF. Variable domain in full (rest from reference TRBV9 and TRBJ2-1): DSGVTQTPKHLITATGQRVTLRCSPRSGDLSVYWYQQSLDQGLQFLIQYYNGEERAKGNILERFSAQQFPDLHSELNLSSLELGDSALYFCASSAQVSGLSYNEQFFGPGTRLTVL.

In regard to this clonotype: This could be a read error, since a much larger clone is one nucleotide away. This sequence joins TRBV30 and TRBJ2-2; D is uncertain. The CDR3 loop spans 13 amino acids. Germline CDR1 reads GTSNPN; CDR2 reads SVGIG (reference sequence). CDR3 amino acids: CAWRVLLGGELFF. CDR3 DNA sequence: TGTGCCTGGCGTGTACTCCTCGGGGGGGAGCTGTTTTTT.

The CDR3 bases are TGTGCCAGCTCACCCTTCCCCGAAGCCGCGGAGACCCAGTACTTC. It is translated as CASSPFPEAAETQYF. The V call is TRBV18, the J call TRBJ2-5; D remains unclear. The V gene lost 3 bases and the J gene lost 5 bases, with 16 bases spanning the gap. Per germline, CDR1 KGHSH and CDR2 LQKENI. The CDR3 contains 15 residues. Based on the CDR3 plus reference TRBV18 and TRBJ2-5, the full variable domain is NAGVMQNPRHLVRRRGQEARLRCSPMKGHSHVYWYRQLPEEGLKFMVYLQKENIIDESGMPKERFSAEFPKEGPSILRIQQVVRGDSAAYFCASSPFPEAAETQYFGPGTRLLVL.

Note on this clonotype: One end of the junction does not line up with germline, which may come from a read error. The CDR3 loop is CATSQEGKPLSSYEQYF. The CDR3, as DNA: TGCGCCACCAGCCAAGAAGGAAAGCCGCTTAGCTCCTACGAGCAGTACTTC. The chain uses TRBV4-1 and TRBJ2-7; D gene uncertain. Germline V gene lookup returns CDR1 MGHRA and CDR2 YSYEKL. The CDR3 is 17 amino acids.

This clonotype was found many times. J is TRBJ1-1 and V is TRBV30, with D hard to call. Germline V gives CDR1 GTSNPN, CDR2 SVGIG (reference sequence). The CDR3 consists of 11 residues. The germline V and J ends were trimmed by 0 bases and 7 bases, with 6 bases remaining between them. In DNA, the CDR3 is TGTGCCTGGAGTGTACTGGTTGAAGCTTTCTTT. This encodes CAWSVLVEAFF.

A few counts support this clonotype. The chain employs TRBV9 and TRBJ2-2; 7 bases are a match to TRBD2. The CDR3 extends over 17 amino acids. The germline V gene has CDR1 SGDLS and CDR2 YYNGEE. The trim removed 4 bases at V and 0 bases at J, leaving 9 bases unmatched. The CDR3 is CASSLPPSGANTGELFF. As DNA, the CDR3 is TGTGCCAGCAGCTTACCCCCTAGCGGAGCGAACACCGGGGAGCTGTTTTTT.

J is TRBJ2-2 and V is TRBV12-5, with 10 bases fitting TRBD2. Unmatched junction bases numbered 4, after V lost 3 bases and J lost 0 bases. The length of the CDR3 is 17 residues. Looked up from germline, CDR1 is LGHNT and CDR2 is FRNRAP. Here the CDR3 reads CASGFSSGGPNTGELFF. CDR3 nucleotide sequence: TGTGCTAGTGGTTTCTCTAGCGGGGGACCGAACACCGGGGAGCTGTTTTTT.

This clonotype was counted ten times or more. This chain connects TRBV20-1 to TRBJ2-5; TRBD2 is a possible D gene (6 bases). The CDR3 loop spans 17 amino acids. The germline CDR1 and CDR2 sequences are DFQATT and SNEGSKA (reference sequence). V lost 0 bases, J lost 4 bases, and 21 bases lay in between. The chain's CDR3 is CSARDLPRLAMIETQYF. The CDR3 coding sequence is TGCAGTGCTAGAGATCTACCTCGGCTAGCGATGATAGAGACCCAGTACTTC.

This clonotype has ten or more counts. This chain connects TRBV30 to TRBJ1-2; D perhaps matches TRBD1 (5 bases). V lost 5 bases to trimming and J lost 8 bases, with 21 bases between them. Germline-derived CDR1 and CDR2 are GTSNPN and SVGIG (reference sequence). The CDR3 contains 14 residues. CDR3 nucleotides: TGTGCCTGGGTCTCGGACACTCGGAAACGGGGCTACACCTTC. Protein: CAWVSDTRKRGYTF.

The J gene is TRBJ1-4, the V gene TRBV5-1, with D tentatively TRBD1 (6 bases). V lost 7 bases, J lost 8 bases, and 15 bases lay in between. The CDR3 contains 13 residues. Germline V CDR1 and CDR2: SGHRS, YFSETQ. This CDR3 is CASAGGAGEKLFF. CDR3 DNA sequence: TGCGCCAGCGCCGGGGGGGCCGGAGAAAAACTGTTTTTT.

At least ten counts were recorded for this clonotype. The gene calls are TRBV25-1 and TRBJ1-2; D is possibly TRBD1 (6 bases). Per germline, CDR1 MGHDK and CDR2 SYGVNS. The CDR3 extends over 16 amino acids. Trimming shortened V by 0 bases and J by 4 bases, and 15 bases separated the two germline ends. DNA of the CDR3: TGTGCCAGCAGTGAATATGGGACAACCAGCGTCTATGGCTACACCTTC. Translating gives CASSEYGTTSVYGYTF.

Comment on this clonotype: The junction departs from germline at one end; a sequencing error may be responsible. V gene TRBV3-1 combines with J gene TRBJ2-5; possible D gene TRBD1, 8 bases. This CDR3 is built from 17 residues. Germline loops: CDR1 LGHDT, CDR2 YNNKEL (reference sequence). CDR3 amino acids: CVSSQEFRGRGGETQYF. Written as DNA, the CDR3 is TGTGTCAGCAGCCAGGAATTCAGGGGGCGCGGGGGAGAGACCCAGTACTTC.

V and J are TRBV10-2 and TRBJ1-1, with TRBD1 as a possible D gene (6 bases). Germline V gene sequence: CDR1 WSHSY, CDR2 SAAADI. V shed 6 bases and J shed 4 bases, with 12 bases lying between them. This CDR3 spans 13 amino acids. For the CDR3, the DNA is TGCGCCAGCAGCACAGGGACACGCACTGAAGCTTTCTTT. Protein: CASSTGTRTEAFF.